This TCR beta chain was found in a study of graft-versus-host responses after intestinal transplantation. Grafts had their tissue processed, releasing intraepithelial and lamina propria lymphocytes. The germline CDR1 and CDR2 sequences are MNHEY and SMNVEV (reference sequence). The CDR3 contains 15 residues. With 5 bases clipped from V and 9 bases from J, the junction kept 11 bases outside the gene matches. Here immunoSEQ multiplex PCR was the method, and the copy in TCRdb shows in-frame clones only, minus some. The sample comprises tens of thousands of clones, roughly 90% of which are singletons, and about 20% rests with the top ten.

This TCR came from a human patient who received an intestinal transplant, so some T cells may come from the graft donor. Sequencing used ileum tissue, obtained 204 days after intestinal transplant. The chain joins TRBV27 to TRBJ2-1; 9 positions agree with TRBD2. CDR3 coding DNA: TGTGCCAGCAGTGGGCGGAGCGGGGGGTTTGGTGAGCAGTTCTTC. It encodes CASSGRSGGFGEQFF.